This passage covers 7 T cell receptor beta chains from one sample sequenced in a study of cytomegalovirus exposure and HLA in healthy donors. This PCR relied on a set of 60 Vbeta primers and 13 Jbeta primers. TCRdb keeps only in-frame clones here, not all; method: immunoSEQ multiplex PCR. This table holds roughly 100,000 clones, approximately 76% found once. Sequencing was performed on PBMCs. These TCRs come from a man between 40 and 49 years old in good health and CMV-seronegative.

This sequence joins TRBV11-2 and TRBJ1-2; no firm D call. In germline, CDR1 is SGHAT, CDR2 FQNNGV. Deletions cut 3 bases from V and 4 bases from J, with 9 bases between. The CDR3 has 13 residues. Here the CDR3 reads CASSFQEGYGYTF. CDR3 nucleotides: TGTGCCAGCAGCTTCCAGGAAGGCTATGGCTACACCTTC. Using reference TRBV11-2 and TRBJ1-2 for the parts outside the CDR3, the full variable domain is EAGVAQSPRYKIIEKRQSVAFWCNPISGHATLYWYQQILGQGPKLLIQFQNNGVVDDSQLPKDRFSAERLKGVDSTLKIQPAKLEDSAVYLCASSFQEGYGYTFGSGTRLTVV.

The rearrangement uses TRBV10-2 and TRBJ1-5; 9 positions match TRBD1. Germline V gene lookup returns CDR1 WSHSY and CDR2 SAAADI. This CDR3 is built from 15 residues. Germline trimming cut 4 bases from V and 7 bases from J; bases unmatched to any gene: 8. DNA of the CDR3: TGCGCCAGCAGTGGACCGGGACAGGGAGGACAGCCCCAGCATTTT. This sequence encodes CASSGPGQGGQPQHF.

The chain has TRBV7-2 and TRBJ1-6; D not resolved. Deletions cut 3 bases from V and 10 bases from J, with 16 bases between. CDR3 length: 15 residues. CDR1 and CDR2 from the germline V gene are SGHTA and FQGNSA. CDR3 sequence (DNA): TGTGCCAGCAGCTTCGACGGAAGAGGTCGATCACCCCTCCACTTT. Its protein product is CASSFDGRGRSPLHF.

This clone was seen once. V is TRBV28 and J is TRBJ1-2; D is uncertain. The V gene lost 2 bases and the J gene lost 4 bases, with 5 bases spanning the gap. The CDR3 runs to 12 residues. Germline V gene sequence: CDR1 MDHEN, CDR2 SYDVKM. The CDR3 reads CASSLISYGYTF. CDR3 bases: TGTGCCAGCAGTTTAATATCCTATGGCTACACCTTC.

The J gene is TRBJ1-1, the V gene TRBV2, with 10 nucleotides matching TRBD1. V was clipped by 5 bases and J by 7 bases; unmatched bases: 10. This CDR3 comprises 15 residues. The V gene's germline CDR1 is SNHLY and CDR2 FYNNEI. DNA of the CDR3: TGTGCCAGCAGTAGGGACAGGGGTATAATTAATGAAGCTTTCTTT. Protein: CASSRDRGIINEAFF.

The CDR3 DNA reads as TGTGCCATCAGTGAGTCGAGGGCAGATGAAAAACTGTTTTTT. It translates to CAISESRADEKLFF. V usage is TRBV10-3 and J usage is TRBJ1-4; D is unresolved. The CDR3 extends over 14 amino acids. Germline V gene sequence: CDR1 ENHRY, CDR2 SYGVKD. Trimming removed 0 bases at V and 6 bases at J, with 8 bases between.

The chain is built from TRBV2 and TRBJ1-5; the match to TRBD1 covers 7 bases. The CDR3 spans 15 residues. The germline V gene encodes CDR1 SNHLY and CDR2 FYNNEI. The V and J ends lost 6 bases and 1 base, in that order; junction bases with no gene match: 6. The CDR3 nucleotides are TGTGCCAGCAGAGATCCGGGACAGAGCAATCAGCCCCAGCATTTT. This gives the protein CASRDPGQSNQPQHF.